The 3 T cell receptor beta chains in this list originate from one sample, sequenced in a study of blood T cell repertoires in COVID-19. The assay was immunoSEQ multiplex PCR, and TCRdb's table has in-frame clones only and misses some. The table has roughly 190,000 clones, roughly nine tenths seen once. Source material: PBMCs or T cells enriched from blood (not recorded which). These receptors came from a middle-aged woman in a cohort exposed to, infected with or recovered from COVID-19 (not recorded which).

V gene TRBV27 combines with J gene TRBJ1-5, with D hard to call. Germline lookup yields CDR1 MNHEY and CDR2 SMNVEV (reference sequence). V was shortened by 3 bases and J by 2 bases, with 2 bases between the two germline ends. The length of the CDR3 is 12 residues. CDR3 residues: CASSFGNQPQHF. The CDR3 DNA reads as TGTGCCAGCAGTTTCGGCAATCAGCCCCAGCATTTT.

The J gene is TRBJ2-1, the V gene TRBV5-1; 10 positions agree with TRBD2. The CDR3 totals 14 residues. The V gene end was trimmed by 2 bases and the J gene end by 5 bases; junction bases not matched to a gene: 1. Germline V lookup: CDR1 SGHRS, CDR2 YFSETQ. The CDR3, as DNA: TGCGCCAGCAGCTTTGGGACTAGCGACAATGAGCAGTTCTTC. It translates to CASSFGTSDNEQFF.

This clone appeared once. The rearrangement links TRBV13 to TRBJ1-1, with 8 bases lining up with TRBD1. With 4 bases clipped from V and 11 bases from J, the junction kept 9 bases outside the gene matches. The CDR3 contains 13 residues. Germline V gene lookup returns CDR1 PRHDT and CDR2 FYEKMQ (reference sequence). This CDR3 reads CASSSTGEKLAFF. In nucleotides, the CDR3 is TGTGCCAGCAGCTCGACAGGGGAAAAACTGGCTTTCTTT.